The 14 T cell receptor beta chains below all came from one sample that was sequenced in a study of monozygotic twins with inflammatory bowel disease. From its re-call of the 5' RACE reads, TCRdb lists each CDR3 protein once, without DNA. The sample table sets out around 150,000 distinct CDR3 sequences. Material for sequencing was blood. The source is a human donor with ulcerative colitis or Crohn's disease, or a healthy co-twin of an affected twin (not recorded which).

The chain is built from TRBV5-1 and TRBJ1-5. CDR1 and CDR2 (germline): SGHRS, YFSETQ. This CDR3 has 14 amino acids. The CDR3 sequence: CASSYGGDGQPQHF.

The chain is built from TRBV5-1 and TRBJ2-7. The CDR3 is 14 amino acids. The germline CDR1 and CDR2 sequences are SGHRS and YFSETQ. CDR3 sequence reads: CASSLVRGDYEQYF.

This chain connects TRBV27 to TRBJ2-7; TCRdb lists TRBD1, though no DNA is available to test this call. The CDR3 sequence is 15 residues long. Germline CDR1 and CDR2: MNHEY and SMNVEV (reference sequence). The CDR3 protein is CASSLAGALFYEQYF.

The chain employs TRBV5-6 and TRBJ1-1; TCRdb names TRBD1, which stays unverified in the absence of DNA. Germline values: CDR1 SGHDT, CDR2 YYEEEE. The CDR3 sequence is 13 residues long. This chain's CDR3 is CASSLPQGSEAFF. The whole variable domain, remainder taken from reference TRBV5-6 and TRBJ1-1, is DAGVTQSPTHLIKTRGQQVTLRCSPKSGHDTVSWYQQALGQGPQFIFQYYEEEERQRGNFPDRFSGHQFPNYSSELNVNALLLGDSALYLCASSLPQGSEAFFGQGTRLTVV.

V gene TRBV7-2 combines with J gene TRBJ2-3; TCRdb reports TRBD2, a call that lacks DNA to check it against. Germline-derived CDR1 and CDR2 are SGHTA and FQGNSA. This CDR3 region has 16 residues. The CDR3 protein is CASSLGAGVGTDTQYF.

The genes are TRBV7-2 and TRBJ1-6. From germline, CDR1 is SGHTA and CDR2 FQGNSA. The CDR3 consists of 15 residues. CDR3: CASSLDAGNNSPLHF.

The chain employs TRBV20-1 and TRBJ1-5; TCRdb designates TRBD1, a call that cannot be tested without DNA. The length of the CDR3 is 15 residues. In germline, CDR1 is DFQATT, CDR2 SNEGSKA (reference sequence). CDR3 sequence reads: CSAREDRGLSQPQHF.

CDR3 amino acids: CAISGTGGGNQPQHF. The V call is TRBV10-3, the J call TRBJ1-5; lacking DNA, the TRBD1 call made by TCRdb goes unchecked. Germline V lookup: CDR1 ENHRY, CDR2 SYGVKD. This CDR3 region has 15 residues.

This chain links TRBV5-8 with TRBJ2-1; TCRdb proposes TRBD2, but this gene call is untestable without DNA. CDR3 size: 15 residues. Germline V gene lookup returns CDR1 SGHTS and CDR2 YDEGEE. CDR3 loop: CASSVGLAGVFEQFF. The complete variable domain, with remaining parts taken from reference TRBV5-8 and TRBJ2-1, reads EAGVTQSPTHLIKTRGQQATLRCSPISGHTSVYWYQQALGLGLQFLLWYDEGEERNRGNFPPRFSGRQFPNYSSELNVNALELEDSALYLCASSVGLAGVFEQFFGPGTRLTVL.

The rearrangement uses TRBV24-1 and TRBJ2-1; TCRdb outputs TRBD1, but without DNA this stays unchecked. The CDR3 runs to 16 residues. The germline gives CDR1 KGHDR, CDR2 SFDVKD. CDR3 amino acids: CATSEYSGARHNEQFF.

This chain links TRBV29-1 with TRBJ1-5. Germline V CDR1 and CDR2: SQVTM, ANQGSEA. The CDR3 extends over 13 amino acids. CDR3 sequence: CSVGDFNNQPQHF.

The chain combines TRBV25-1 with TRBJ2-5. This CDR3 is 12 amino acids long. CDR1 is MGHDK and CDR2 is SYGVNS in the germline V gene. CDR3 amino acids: CASSAYQETQYF.

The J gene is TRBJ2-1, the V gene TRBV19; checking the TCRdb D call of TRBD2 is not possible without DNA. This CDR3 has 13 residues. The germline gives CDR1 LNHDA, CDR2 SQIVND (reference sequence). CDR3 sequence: CASREGAFDEQFF.

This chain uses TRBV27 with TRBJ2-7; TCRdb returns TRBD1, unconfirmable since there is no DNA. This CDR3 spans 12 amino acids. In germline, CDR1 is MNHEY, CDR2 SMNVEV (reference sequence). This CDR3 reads CASSSTGTGEYF.